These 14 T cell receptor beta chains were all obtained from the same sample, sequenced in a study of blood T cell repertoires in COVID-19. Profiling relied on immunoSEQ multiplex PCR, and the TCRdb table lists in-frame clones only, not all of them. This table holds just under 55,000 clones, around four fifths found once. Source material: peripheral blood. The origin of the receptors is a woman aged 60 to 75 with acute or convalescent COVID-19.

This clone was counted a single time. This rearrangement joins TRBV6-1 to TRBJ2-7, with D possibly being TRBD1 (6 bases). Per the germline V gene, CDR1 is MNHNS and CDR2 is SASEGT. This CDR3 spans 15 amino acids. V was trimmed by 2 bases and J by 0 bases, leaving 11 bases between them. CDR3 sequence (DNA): TGTGCCAGCAGTGAATTCCCAGGGGTCTCCTACGAGCAGTACTTC. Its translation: CASSEFPGVSYEQYF.

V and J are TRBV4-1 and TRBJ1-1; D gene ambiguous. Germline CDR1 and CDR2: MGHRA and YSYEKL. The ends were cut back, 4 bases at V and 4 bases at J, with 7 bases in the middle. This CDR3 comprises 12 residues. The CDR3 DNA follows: TGCGCCAGCAGCCGCGAATCCACTGAAGCTTTCTTT. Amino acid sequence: CASSRESTEAFF.

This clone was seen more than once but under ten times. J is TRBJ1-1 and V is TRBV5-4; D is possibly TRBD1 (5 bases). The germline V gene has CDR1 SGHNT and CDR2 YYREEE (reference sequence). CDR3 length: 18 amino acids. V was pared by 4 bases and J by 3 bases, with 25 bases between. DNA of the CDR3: TGTGCCAGCAGCCCAACCACGGGGACTGGGGGAAGATACACTGAAGCTTTCTTT. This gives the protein CASSPTTGTGGRYTEAFF.

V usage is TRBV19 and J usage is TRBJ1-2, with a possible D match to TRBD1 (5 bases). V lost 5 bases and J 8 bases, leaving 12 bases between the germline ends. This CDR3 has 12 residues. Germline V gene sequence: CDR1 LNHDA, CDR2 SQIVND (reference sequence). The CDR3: CASSSAGGGYTF. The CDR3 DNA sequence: TGTGCCAGTAGTTCGGCCGGGGGGGGCTACACCTTC.

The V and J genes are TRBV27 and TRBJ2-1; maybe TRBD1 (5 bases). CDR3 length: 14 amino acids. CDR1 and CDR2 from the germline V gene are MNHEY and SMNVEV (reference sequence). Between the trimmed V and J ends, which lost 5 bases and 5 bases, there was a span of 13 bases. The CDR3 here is CASSLGLFDNEQFF. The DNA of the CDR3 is TGTGCCAGCAGTCTGGGGCTTTTCGACAATGAGCAGTTCTTC.

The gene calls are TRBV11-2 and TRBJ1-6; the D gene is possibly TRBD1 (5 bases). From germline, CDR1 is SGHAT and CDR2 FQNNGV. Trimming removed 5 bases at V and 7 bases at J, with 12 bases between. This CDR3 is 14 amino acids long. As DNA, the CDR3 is TGTGCCAGCAGCCGGGACTTGGGGAATTCACCCCTCCACTTT. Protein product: CASSRDLGNSPLHF.

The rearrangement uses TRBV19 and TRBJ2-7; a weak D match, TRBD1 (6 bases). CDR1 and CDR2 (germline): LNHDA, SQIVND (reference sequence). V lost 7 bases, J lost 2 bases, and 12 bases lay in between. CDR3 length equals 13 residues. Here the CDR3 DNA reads TGTGCCAGTAACCCCGGGACAACCTACGAGCAGTACTTC. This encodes CASNPGTTYEQYF.

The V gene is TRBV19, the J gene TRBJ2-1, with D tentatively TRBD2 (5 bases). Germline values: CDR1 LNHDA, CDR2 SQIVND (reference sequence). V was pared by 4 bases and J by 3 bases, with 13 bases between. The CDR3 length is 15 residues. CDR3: CASSTSGLLYNEQFF. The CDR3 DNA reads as TGTGCCAGTAGTACCTCCGGACTCCTCTACAATGAGCAGTTCTTC.

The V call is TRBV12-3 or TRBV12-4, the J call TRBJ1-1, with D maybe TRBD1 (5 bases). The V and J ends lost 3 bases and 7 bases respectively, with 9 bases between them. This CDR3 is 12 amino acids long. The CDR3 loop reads CASSFSQGEAFF. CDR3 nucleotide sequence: TGTGCCAGCAGTTTCTCCCAGGGTGAAGCTTTCTTT.

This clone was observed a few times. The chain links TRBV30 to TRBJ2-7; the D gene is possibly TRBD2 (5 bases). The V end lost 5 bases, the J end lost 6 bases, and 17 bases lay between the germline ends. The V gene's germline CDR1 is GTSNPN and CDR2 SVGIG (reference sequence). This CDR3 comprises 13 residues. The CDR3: CAWAGWNYPEQYF. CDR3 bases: TGTGCCTGGGCGGGCTGGAATTATCCCGAGCAGTACTTC.

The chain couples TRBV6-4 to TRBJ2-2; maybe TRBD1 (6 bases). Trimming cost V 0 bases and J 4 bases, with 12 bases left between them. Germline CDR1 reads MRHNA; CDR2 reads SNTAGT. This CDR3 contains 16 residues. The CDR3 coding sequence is TGTGCCAGCAGTGACTCGCTGGGGGCGCGCACCGGGGAGCTGTTTTTT. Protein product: CASSDSLGARTGELFF.

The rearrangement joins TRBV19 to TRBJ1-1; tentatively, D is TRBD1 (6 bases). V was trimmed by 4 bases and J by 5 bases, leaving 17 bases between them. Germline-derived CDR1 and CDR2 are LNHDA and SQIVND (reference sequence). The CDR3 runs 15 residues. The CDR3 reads CASSKLHRAKTEAFF. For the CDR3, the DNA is TGTGCCAGTAGTAAGCTCCACAGGGCAAAGACTGAAGCTTTCTTT.

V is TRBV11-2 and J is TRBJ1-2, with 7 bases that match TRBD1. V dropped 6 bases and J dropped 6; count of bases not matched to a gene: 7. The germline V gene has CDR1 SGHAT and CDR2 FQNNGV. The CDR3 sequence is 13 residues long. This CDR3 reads CASSLTGDDGYTF. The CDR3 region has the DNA TGTGCCAGCAGTCTTACAGGGGATGATGGCTACACCTTC.

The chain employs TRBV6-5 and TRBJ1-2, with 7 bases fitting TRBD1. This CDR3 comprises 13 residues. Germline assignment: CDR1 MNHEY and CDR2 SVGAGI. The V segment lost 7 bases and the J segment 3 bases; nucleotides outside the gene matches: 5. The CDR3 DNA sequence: TGTGCCAGCACAACAGGGGCATACTATGGCTACACCTTC. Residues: CASTTGAYYGYTF.